This T cell receptor beta chain was obtained from a study of blood T cell repertoires in COVID-19. Study-wide background: Collection of acute and convalescent COVID-19 samples took place in the United States, Italy and Spain. Sample material is recorded as cDNA or gDNA derived from T cells, B-cell-depleted T cells, or PBMCs.

Original analysis: From reference gene primer amplification, estimates of nucleated cell counts were derived. Only in-frame clones appear in the TCRdb table, and some are missing; sequencing was by immunoSEQ multiplex PCR. V, J and clone size were drawn from that table, and D and trimming were deduced from the DNA. The repertoire includes about 330,000 clones, 86% of them detected once, and around 1.7% sits in the top ten. V was pared by 4 bases and J by 3 bases, with 13 bases between. Germline V CDR1 and CDR2: SGHTA, FQGNSA. The CDR3 consists of 15 residues. This clone was detected a few times. The sequence was obtained from a woman aged 45-59 years with acute or convalescent COVID-19. The chain is built from TRBV7-2 and TRBJ1-5; maybe TRBD1 (6 bases). Sequenced sample: peripheral blood. CDR3 DNA sequence: TGTGCCAGCAGCTCCAACAGGGTTACCAATCAGCCCCAGCATTTT. Translation gives CASSSNRVTNQPQHF.